These T cell receptor beta chains were read from a single sample in a study of blood T cell repertoires in COVID-19. The method was immunoSEQ multiplex PCR; TCRdb's version includes in-frame clones alone and lacks a portion of them. The table lists roughly 250,000 clones, 75% to 90% of them singletons, with around 0.88% in the top ten. Specimen: peripheral blood. Receptors originate from a man aged 25-45 years with acute or convalescent COVID-19. Each CDR3 is given with its conserved first and last residue. D genes are given only for firm matches. The size entry is marked missing in some rows and otherwise reads once, few, many or a size class.

v_gene	abundance	d_gene	j_gene	CDR3nt	CDR3aa
TRBV7-9	NA	TRBD2	TRBJ2-7	TGTGCCAGCAGTCTTCATCCGGGACTAGTATCGATCGAGCAGTACTTC	CASSLHPGLVSIEQYF
TRBV5-4	NA	NA	TRBJ1-2	TGTGCCAGCAGCTTGCCAGCGAACTATGGCTACACCTTC	CASSLPANYGYTF
TRBV27	NA	NA	TRBJ2-6	TGTGCCAGCAGTTCAGGGAAGTCCCACTCTGGGGCCAACGTCCTGACTTTC	CASSSGKSHSGANVLTF
TRBV18	NA	NA	TRBJ1-5	TGTGCCAGCTCACTGGGGCAATTACAGAACAATCAGCCCCAGCATTTT	CASSLGQLQNNQPQHF
TRBV21-1	NA	NA	TRBJ1-3	TGTGCCAGCAGCCGTACACATATCGGGAAGGACACCATATATTTT	CASSRTHIGKDTIYF
TRBV19	NA	NA	TRBJ2-2	TGTGCCAGTAGTATCTTCGGACAGATCAACACCGGGGAGCTGTTTTTT	CASSIFGQINTGELFF
TRBV5-1	NA	TRBD2	TRBJ2-1	TGCGCCAGCAGCTCACTAGCGGGGGTAGGTGAGCAGTTCTTC	CASSSLAGVGEQFF
TRBV6-5	NA	NA	TRBJ2-7	TGTGCCAGCAGCTACACTATCGGGGGAGAATACGAGCAGTACTTC	CASSYTIGGEYEQYF
TRBV2	NA	TRBD1	TRBJ1-2	TGTGCCAGCAGTGTAGGAGGGGGCATCTATGGCTACACCTTC	CASSVGGGIYGYTF
TRBV21-1	NA	NA	TRBJ1-5	TGTGCCAGCAGCAGGGGGGGTCAGCCCCAGCATTTT	CASSRGGQPQHF
TRBV4-1	NA	NA	TRBJ2-1	TGCGCCAGCAGCCAAGCCTTTGACCGGGACACCTACAATGAGCAGTTCTTC	CASSQAFDRDTYNEQFF
TRBV4-1	NA	NA	TRBJ2-1	TGCGCCAGCAGCCAAGAAACAGACCATTACAATGAGCAGTTCTTC	CASSQETDHYNEQFF
TRBV6-5	NA	NA	TRBJ1-1	TGTGCCAGCAGTTACGGGCCTGAAGCTTTCTTT	CASSYGPEAFF
TRBV3-1/TRBV3-2	NA	TRBD2	TRBJ2-7	TGTGCCAGCAGCCCCTTCGGCATAGCGGGGGCCTCCTACGAGCAGTACTTC	CASSPFGIAGASYEQYF
TRBV18	NA	NA	TRBJ1-3	TGTGCCAGCTCACCACCCCCCAAAGGAAACACCATATATTTT	CASSPPPKGNTIYF
TRBV18	NA	TRBD2	TRBJ2-6	TGTGCCAGCTCACCGGTAGTAGCGGGAGGTAGCTCTGGGGCCAACGTCCTGACTTTC	CASSPVVAGGSSGANVLTF
TRBV5-5	NA	NA	TRBJ1-1	TGTGCCAGCAGCCCTCGGACGACAGACATGAACACTGAAGCTTTCTTT	CASSPRTTDMNTEAFF
TRBV5-1	NA	TRBD1	TRBJ2-5	TGCGCCAGCAGCTGGGACAGGGAAAAAGAGACCCAGTACTTC	CASSWDREKETQYF
TRBV7-3	NA	NA	TRBJ1-1	TGTGCCAGCAGCTTAACGGGGACTGGAGGAACTGAAGCTTTCTTT	CASSLTGTGGTEAFF
TRBV6-2/TRBV6-3	NA	NA	TRBJ2-5	TGTGCCAGCAGCCCCGGTGAAGAGACCCAGTACTTC	CASSPGEETQYF
TRBV18	NA	NA	TRBJ2-7	TGTGCCAGCTCACCACTCACGGGGAGGAACTCCTACGAGCAGTACTTC	CASSPLTGRNSYEQYF
TRBV19	NA	TRBD1	TRBJ1-4	TGTGCCAGTAGCCTTATACCCGGGACAGGGAGGAATGAAAAACTGTTTTTT	CASSLIPGTGRNEKLFF
TRBV6-5	NA	NA	TRBJ1-2	TGTGCCAGCGGGAGTGGGGGGGGCTACTATGGCTACACCTTC	CASGSGGGYYGYTF
TRBV28	NA	NA	TRBJ1-5	TGTGCCAGCAGAACAGGGTTGGAGCAGCCCCAGCATTTT	CASRTGLEQPQHF
TRBV5-1	NA	TRBD1	TRBJ1-2	TGCGCCAGCAGTGACCGACAGGGGGCGTTCGGCTACACCTTC	CASSDRQGAFGYTF
TRBV6-1	NA	NA	TRBJ2-5	TGTGCCAGCAGTGAGTTTTTCGGGGAGACCCAGTACTTC	CASSEFFGETQYF
TRBV5-8	NA	TRBD1	TRBJ1-2	TGTGCCAGCAGGCGGACAGGGGGTTCGGACTATGGCTACACCTTC	CASRRTGGSDYGYTF
TRBV18	NA	TRBD1	TRBJ2-5	TGTGCCAGCTCACTCCAGGGGGCAGAGACCCAGTACTTC	CASSLQGAETQYF
TRBV27	NA	NA	TRBJ2-6	TGTGCCAGCACAACTGGGGCCAACGTCCTGACTTTC	CASTTGANVLTF
TRBV11-2	NA	TRBD2	TRBJ2-5	TGTGCCAGCAGCTTAGCACGGGGGGGGCAAGAGACCCAGTACTTC	CASSLARGGQETQYF
TRBV27	NA	TRBD1	TRBJ2-7	TGTGCCAGCAGACTAATAGGGACAGGGGGGATCTACGAGCAGTACTTC	CASRLIGTGGIYEQYF
TRBV6-4	NA	TRBD2	TRBJ2-3	TGTGCCAGCAGCAAGGGACTAGCGGAGGATACGCAGTATTTT	CASSKGLAEDTQYF
TRBV12-3/TRBV12-4	NA	NA	TRBJ1-3	TGTGCCAGCACTAATGGAAACACCATATATTTT	CASTNGNTIYF
TRBV7-8	NA	NA	TRBJ1-2	TGTGCCAGCAGCTTTTCATCACAGTATGGCTACACCTTC	CASSFSSQYGYTF
TRBV20-1	NA	NA	TRBJ1-3	TGCAGTGCTAGTAGGGACACAGGAAACACCATATATTTT	CSASRDTGNTIYF
TRBV7-8	NA	NA	TRBJ1-5	TGTGCCAGCAGCTTAGGGGGGGGTACGGTGAAGCCCCAGCATTTT	CASSLGGGTVKPQHF
TRBV21-1	NA	NA	TRBJ2-5	TGTGCCAGCAGCAAATCGGGGACCCAGTACTTC	CASSKSGTQYF
TRBV10-3	NA	NA	TRBJ2-2	TGTGCCATCAGTGTCCATTACACCGGGGAGCTGTTTTTT	CAISVHYTGELFF
TRBV28	NA	TRBD1	TRBJ1-1	TGTGCCAGCAGTTCTCCGGGACAGGGGAACACTGAAGCTTTCTTT	CASSSPGQGNTEAFF
TRBV12-5	NA	NA	TRBJ1-1	TGTGCTAGTGGTTTGTATGTGGCGAACACTGAAGCTTTCTTT	CASGLYVANTEAFF
TRBV12-3/TRBV12-4	NA	NA	TRBJ1-1	TGTGCCAGCAGTTCCCATTCAAACACTGAAGCTTTCTTT	CASSSHSNTEAFF
TRBV28	NA	TRBD1	TRBJ1-2	TGTGCCAGCAGTCCTTCGGGACAGGGCGGCTATGGCTACACCTTC	CASSPSGQGGYGYTF
TRBV11-2	NA	TRBD1	TRBJ1-2	TGTGCCAGCAGCTTACTCTACCGGGACAGATATGGCTACACCTTC	CASSLLYRDRYGYTF
TRBV29-1	NA	NA	TRBJ1-2	TGCAGCGTTGTAACCCCCAGGGAGACAGGTTATGGCTACACCTTC	CSVVTPRETGYGYTF
TRBV2	NA	TRBD1	TRBJ1-5	TGTGCCAGCAGCCGACAGGGGTCAAATCAGCCCCAGCATTTT	CASSRQGSNQPQHF
TRBV28	once	NA	TRBJ1-5	TGTGCCAGCTCCGACAGCTTGTATCAGCCCCAGCATTTT	CASSDSLYQPQHF
TRBV6-5	NA	NA	TRBJ1-5	TGTGCCAGCAGGGAGAATTGGGGCAATCAGCCCCAGCATTTT	CASRENWGNQPQHF
TRBV11-2	NA	TRBD1	TRBJ2-7	TGTGCCAGCAGCCCCGGGACAGTCTACGAGCAGTACTTC	CASSPGTVYEQYF
TRBV3-1/TRBV3-2	NA	NA	TRBJ2-7	TGTGCCAGCAGCCAATTCAGGGTCCCCTCCTACGAGCAGTACTTC	CASSQFRVPSYEQYF
TRBV27	once	TRBD1	TRBJ1-1	TGTGCCAGCAGTGAATGGACAGGGGGCGCGGCTGAAGCTTTCTTT	CASSEWTGGAAEAFF
TRBV5-1	NA	NA	TRBJ2-2	TGCGCCAGCAGCTTGTTAGGACATAACACCGGGGAGCTGTTTTTT	CASSLLGHNTGELFF
TRBV24-1	NA	TRBD2	TRBJ2-5	TGTGCCACCAGTGATGCGACTAGCGGGAGGGCCAAAAAGACCCAGTACTTC	CATSDATSGRAKKTQYF
TRBV29-1	NA	NA	TRBJ1-2	TGCAGCGTAGCAGGGCTTAATGGCTACACCTTC	CSVAGLNGYTF
TRBV24-1	NA	NA	TRBJ2-3	TGTGCCACCAGTGATTCCACGCGGGATACGCAGTATTTT	CATSDSTRDTQYF
TRBV5-1	NA	TRBD2	TRBJ2-7	TGCGCCCGCACCGGGGGGGGCGGATCCTACGAGGAGCAGTACTTC	CARTGGGGSYEEQYF
TRBV20-1	NA	NA	TRBJ1-5	TGCAGTGCTAGTCGGGGAAATAGCAATCAGCCCCAGCATTTT	CSASRGNSNQPQHF
TRBV29-1	NA	NA	TRBJ1-1	TGCAGCGTAGACCGGACAGTGAACACTGAAGCTTTCTTT	CSVDRTVNTEAFF